The entry below gives a single TCR beta chain sequence along with its context. Antigen specificity is unknown. TCRdb re-analysed the 5' RACE reads in MiXCR, keeping a single row per CDR3 protein. Of about 82,000 distinct CDR3 sequences listed, about 13% were seen once; the top ten hold nearly 6%. This entry belongs to a study of early T cells in non-severe SARS-CoV-2 infection. For the study at large: Whole-blood bulk RNA, unsorted, was sequenced, and chains were unpaired. Study-wide findings and caveats: VDJdb matching skewed toward anti-spike CD8 responses, missing private and CD4 specificities.

CDR1 SQVTM and CDR2 ANQGSEA come from the germline V gene. There are 13 residues in the CDR3. Trimming removed 4 bases from V and 2 bases from J, with 11 bases in between. The specimen sequenced was whole blood. This chain joins TRBV29-1 and TRBJ2-5, with no clear D. This receptor was identified in an adult who was a healthcare worker with PCR-confirmed SARS-CoV-2 infection or an uninfected control (not recorded which). CDR3 DNA sequence: TGCAGCGTTGTACAGATTACACAAGAGACCCAGTACTTC. This encodes CSVVQITQETQYF.